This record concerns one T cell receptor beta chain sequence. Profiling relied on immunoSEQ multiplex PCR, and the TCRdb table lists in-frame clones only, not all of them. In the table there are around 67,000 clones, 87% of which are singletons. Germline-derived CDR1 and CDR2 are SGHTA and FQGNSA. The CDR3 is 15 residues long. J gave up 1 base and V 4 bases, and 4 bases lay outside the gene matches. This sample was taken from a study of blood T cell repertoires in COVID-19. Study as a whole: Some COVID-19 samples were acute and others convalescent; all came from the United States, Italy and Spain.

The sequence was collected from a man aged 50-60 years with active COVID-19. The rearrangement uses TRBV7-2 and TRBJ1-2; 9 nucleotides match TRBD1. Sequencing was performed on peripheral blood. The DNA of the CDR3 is TGTGCCAGCAGCTCTCGGACAGGGGATAACTATGGCTACACCTTC. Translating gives CASSSRTGDNYGYTF.